This is a list of T cell receptor beta chains from one sample in a study of PD-1 blockade in classical Hodgkin lymphoma. TCRdb's copy holds only in-frame clones and misses some; the assay was immunoSEQ multiplex PCR. The sample yields about 15,000 clones, over 80% seen once. The material was peripheral blood mononuclear cells (PBMCs), obtained before the second cycle of nivolumab. These receptor sequences come from a human donor with classical Hodgkin lymphoma. Each CDR3 is given with its conserved first and last residue. The order of the fields is D gene, clone size, J gene, V gene, CDR3 protein, CDR3 DNA. A D gene is named only where the DNA matches it firmly. The size of a clone is reported for some rows only, either as once, few or many, or as a class for expanded clones.

D gene: .; clone size: .; J gene: TRBJ1-3; V gene: TRBV5-1; CDR3 protein: CASSLEGSSGNTIYF; CDR3 DNA: TGCGCCAGCAGCTTGGAGGGCAGCTCTGGAAACACCATATATTTT
D gene: TRBD2; clone size: .; J gene: TRBJ2-7; V gene: TRBV5-1; CDR3 protein: CASSLGTSGGPTEQYF; CDR3 DNA: TGCGCCAGCAGCTTGGGGACTAGCGGGGGGCCTACGGAGCAGTACTTC
D gene: TRBD1; clone size: .; J gene: TRBJ1-5; V gene: TRBV19; CDR3 protein: CASSTIGQGSNQPQHF; CDR3 DNA: TGTGCCAGTAGTACCATAGGACAGGGATCGAATCAGCCCCAGCATTTT
D gene: TRBD2; clone size: .; J gene: TRBJ2-1; V gene: TRBV7-3; CDR3 protein: CASSVRLAGKDEQFF; CDR3 DNA: TGTGCCAGCAGCGTACGACTAGCGGGAAAGGATGAGCAGTTCTTC
D gene: .; clone size: .; J gene: TRBJ2-2; V gene: TRBV9; CDR3 protein: CASSPRTGELFF; CDR3 DNA: TGTGCCAGCAGCCCGCGTACCGGGGAGCTGTTTTTT
D gene: .; clone size: .; J gene: TRBJ2-7; V gene: TRBV27; CDR3 protein: CASSFKTAGYEQYF; CDR3 DNA: TGTGCCAGCAGTTTCAAGACAGCTGGCTACGAGCAGTACTTC
D gene: TRBD1; clone size: few; J gene: TRBJ1-4; V gene: TRBV27; CDR3 protein: CASSLHPGQPFEKLFF; CDR3 DNA: TGTGCCAGCAGTCTACACCCGGGACAGCCTTTTGAAAAACTGTTTTTT
D gene: .; clone size: .; J gene: TRBJ2-1; V gene: TRBV11-1; CDR3 protein: CASSLAHYGSYNEQFF; CDR3 DNA: TGTGCCAGCAGCTTAGCGCACTACGGCTCCTACAATGAGCAGTTCTTC
D gene: .; clone size: .; J gene: TRBJ2-7; V gene: TRBV5-1; CDR3 protein: CASNTIYEQYF; CDR3 DNA: TGCGCCAGCAACACCATCTACGAGCAGTACTTC
D gene: .; clone size: .; J gene: TRBJ2-1; V gene: TRBV7-3; CDR3 protein: CASSPVQSSPYSEQFF; CDR3 DNA: TGTGCCAGCAGCCCCGTACAGTCCTCCCCTTATTCGGAGCAGTTCTTC
D gene: TRBD1; clone size: .; J gene: TRBJ2-7; V gene: TRBV30; CDR3 protein: CAWSLGTGSYEQYF; CDR3 DNA: TGTGCCTGGAGTTTAGGGACAGGCTCCTACGAGCAGTACTTC
D gene: .; clone size: once; J gene: TRBJ1-6; V gene: TRBV6-1; CDR3 protein: CASSEAIPGGVSYSLHF; CDR3 DNA: TGTGCCAGCAGTGAAGCAATACCGGGGGGCGTCAGTTATTCCCTCCACTTT
D gene: TRBD1; clone size: .; J gene: TRBJ2-3; V gene: TRBV19; CDR3 protein: CASSIDPAGTGRDTQYF; CDR3 DNA: TGTGCCAGTAGTATAGATCCGGCCGGGACAGGGCGAGATACGCAGTATTTT
D gene: TRBD2; clone size: .; J gene: TRBJ2-7; V gene: TRBV7-9; CDR3 protein: CASSYHPGGSGRGYEQYF; CDR3 DNA: TGTGCCAGCAGCTACCACCCCGGCGGTAGCGGGAGGGGTTACGAGCAGTACTTC
D gene: TRBD1; clone size: .; J gene: TRBJ1-1; V gene: TRBV5-1; CDR3 protein: CASSLGQGGNTEAFF; CDR3 DNA: TGCGCCAGCAGCCTTGGACAGGGAGGGAACACTGAAGCTTTCTTT
D gene: TRBD1; clone size: .; J gene: TRBJ2-3; V gene: TRBV5-8; CDR3 protein: CASSFRQGGSTQYF; CDR3 DNA: TGTGCCAGCAGCTTCCGACAGGGGGGCTCTACGCAGTATTTT
D gene: .; clone size: .; J gene: TRBJ1-1; V gene: TRBV7-9; CDR3 protein: CASSLALGDTEAFF; CDR3 DNA: TGTGCCAGCAGCTTAGCCTTAGGGGACACTGAAGCTTTCTTT
D gene: .; clone size: .; J gene: TRBJ1-4; V gene: TRBV11-2; CDR3 protein: CASSLGLGSHNEKLFF; CDR3 DNA: TGTGCCAGCAGCTTAGGACTCGGGAGCCATAATGAAAAACTGTTTTTT
D gene: .; clone size: .; J gene: TRBJ1-1; V gene: TRBV10-3; CDR3 protein: CATLRGRNTEAFF; CDR3 DNA: TGTGCCACCTTGAGGGGGAGAAACACTGAAGCTTTCTTT
D gene: TRBD1; clone size: .; J gene: TRBJ2-3; V gene: TRBV5-4; CDR3 protein: CASSRYRGGVTDTQYF; CDR3 DNA: TGTGCCAGCAGCCGCTACAGGGGCGGAGTGACAGATACGCAGTATTTT
D gene: TRBD2; clone size: .; J gene: TRBJ2-7; V gene: TRBV6-5; CDR3 protein: CASRNSSGSSYEQYF; CDR3 DNA: TGTGCCAGCAGGAATTCTAGCGGGAGTTCCTACGAGCAGTACTTC
D gene: .; clone size: .; J gene: TRBJ1-1; V gene: TRBV30; CDR3 protein: CAWKRDGLNTEAFF; CDR3 DNA: TGTGCCTGGAAGCGGGACGGCTTGAACACTGAAGCTTTCTTT
D gene: .; clone size: few; J gene: TRBJ1-5; V gene: TRBV29-1; CDR3 protein: CSVREGPLSNQPQHF; CDR3 DNA: TGCAGCGTTCGGGAGGGACCGCTTAGCAATCAGCCCCAGCATTTT
D gene: .; clone size: .; J gene: TRBJ2-7; V gene: TRBV19; CDR3 protein: CASSPLVQNYEQYF; CDR3 DNA: TGTGCCAGTAGTCCCCTGGTCCAGAACTACGAGCAGTACTTC
D gene: .; clone size: .; J gene: TRBJ2-3; V gene: TRBV6-1; CDR3 protein: CASSERGGTGVTDTQYF; CDR3 DNA: TGTGCCAGCAGTGAAAGGGGTGGGACTGGGGTCACAGATACGCAGTATTTT
D gene: TRBD1; clone size: .; J gene: TRBJ2-7; V gene: TRBV19; CDR3 protein: CASSEGTAAYEQYF; CDR3 DNA: TGTGCCAGTAGTGAAGGGACAGCGGCCTACGAGCAGTACTTC
D gene: .; clone size: .; J gene: TRBJ2-7; V gene: TRBV29-1; CDR3 protein: CSVEDRFRGYEQYF; CDR3 DNA: TGCAGCGTTGAAGACCGCTTCAGGGGTTACGAGCAGTACTTC
D gene: TRBD1; clone size: .; J gene: TRBJ2-7; V gene: TRBV5-1; CDR3 protein: CASSLEGTGSYEQYF; CDR3 DNA: TGCGCCAGCAGCTTGGAGGGGACAGGGTCCTACGAGCAGTACTTC
D gene: TRBD2; clone size: .; J gene: TRBJ2-5; V gene: TRBV18; CDR3 protein: CASSTLEGREQETQYF; CDR3 DNA: TGTGCCAGCTCAACACTGGAGGGGAGGGAACAAGAGACCCAGTACTTC
D gene: TRBD1; clone size: .; J gene: TRBJ2-7; V gene: TRBV4-2; CDR3 protein: CASSHPGQETYEQYF; CDR3 DNA: TGTGCCAGCAGCCACCCGGGACAGGAGACCTACGAGCAGTACTTC
D gene: .; clone size: .; J gene: TRBJ1-2; V gene: TRBV6-1; CDR3 protein: CASSEAPGSRGGYTF; CDR3 DNA: TGTGCCAGCAGTGAAGCGCCAGGATCGAGGGGTGGCTACACCTTC
D gene: .; clone size: once; J gene: TRBJ2-7; V gene: TRBV6-1; CDR3 protein: CASSAAQGSYDGQYF; CDR3 DNA: TGTGCCAGCAGTGCGGCACAGGGATCCTACGATGGGCAGTACTTC